This paragraph reports one T cell receptor (beta chain). This entry belongs to a study of blood T cell repertoires in COVID-19. Study-wide context: Samples came from the United States, Italy and Spain, spanning acute and convalescent COVID-19.

As originally analysed: Reference gene primer amplification yielded estimated nucleated cell counts. TCRdb keeps only in-frame clones here, not all; method: immunoSEQ multiplex PCR. That table furnishes V, J and clone size, whereas the DNA furnished D and trimming. The table lists about 110,000 clones, roughly 80% of them singletons. Germline V gene sequence: CDR1 SNHLY, CDR2 FYNNEI. Trimming cost V 4 bases and J 11 bases; bases outside gene matches: 16. This CDR3 is built from 16 residues. This chain connects TRBV2 to TRBJ1-4; TRBD1 agrees at 7 bases. Sequencing was carried out using peripheral blood. This receptor was identified in a woman between 65 and 79 years old with acute or convalescent COVID-19. The CDR3 DNA reads as TGTGCCAGCAGTGCGAGACTCGGGGACAGACTTCCCAAACTGTTTTTT. It is translated as CASSARLGDRLPKLFF.